These 5 T cell receptor beta chains originate from one sample sequenced in a study of beta chain features in type 1 diabetes (dated by TCRdb to 2016 to 2018). Study-level results and caveats: Type 1 diabetes patients showed a moderate but significant shortening of TCRB CDR3 length in all four CD4+ subsets.

Libraries were constructed by the immunoSEQ multiplex PCR assay. The High Capacity cDNA Reverse Transcription Kit was used to reverse transcribe all of the isolated RNA, meaning that expressed TCRB transcripts were what got sequenced. TCRdb took this table from immuneACCESS and kept in-frame rearrangements with V and J called. Such tables lack part of the clones; where checked against another copy, unresolved V genes explain under half of the gap, and the rest is unexplained. Here the sample has 300,000 or so clones; 13% to 15% occur a single time. The ten largest clones capture about 0.015% of the sample. Their target antigens are unknown. The sequenced sample consisted of naive CD4+ T cells from blood. What the cell subset or site label conveys for this sample: true naive CD4+ T cells. The receptors originated from a man aged 30-40 years with type 1 diabetes.

This chain connects TRBV5-1 to TRBJ2-5; TRBD2 aligns across 9 bases. Germline V gene sequence: CDR1 SGHRS, CDR2 YFSETQ. The ends lost 4 bases at V and 1 base at J; junction bases unmatched: 8. This CDR3 comprises 16 residues. Here the CDR3 reads CASSPSGTSSQETQYF. The CDR3 DNA follows: TGCGCCAGCAGCCCGTCGGGGACTAGCAGCCAAGAGACCCAGTACTTC.

The chain employs TRBV27 and TRBJ1-2; weak D call: TRBD1 (5 bases). Trimming removed 8 bases at V and 1 base at J, with 11 bases between. This CDR3 is 13 amino acids long. Germline V gene data show CDR1 as MNHEY and CDR2 as SMNVEV (reference sequence). CDR3 DNA: TGTGCCAGCGGACAAATCGGTAACTATGGCTACACCTTC. It encodes CASGQIGNYGYTF.

This clone was seen more than once but under ten times. The chain couples TRBV27 to TRBJ2-2; D unresolved. The CDR3 is 15 residues long. Trimming shortened V by 3 bases and J by 2 bases, and 10 bases separated the two germline ends. Germline V gene data show CDR1 as MNHEY and CDR2 as SMNVEV (reference sequence). The CDR3 protein is CASSFLAANTGELFF. The CDR3 DNA reads TGTGCCAGCAGTTTCCTTGCGGCCAACACCGGGGAGCTGTTTTTT.

The chain carries TRBV5-1 and TRBJ2-5; 7 nucleotides align to TRBD1. This CDR3 spans 14 amino acids. Per the germline V gene, CDR1 is SGHRS and CDR2 is YFSETQ. V lost 4 bases, J lost 3 bases, and 6 bases stayed unmatched. The CDR3 nucleotides are TGCGCCAGCAGCCCAAAAACAGGGGAAGAGACCCAGTACTTC. Protein product: CASSPKTGEETQYF. The complete variable domain, with remaining parts taken from reference TRBV5-1 and TRBJ2-5, reads KAGVTQTPRYLIKTRGQQVTLSCSPISGHRSVSWYQQTPGQGLQFLFEYFSETQRNKGNFPGRFSGRQFSNSRSEMNVSTLELGDSALYLCASSPKTGEETQYFGPGTRLLVL.

The chain employs TRBV30 and TRBJ2-1; D is perhaps TRBD1 (7 bases). Germline assignment: CDR1 GTSNPN and CDR2 SVGIG (reference sequence). Trimming left V 2 bases short and J 1 base short, with 9 bases between. The CDR3 loop spans 14 amino acids. CDR3: CAWSQGGSYNEQFF. As DNA, the CDR3 is TGTGCCTGGAGTCAGGGGGGATCCTACAATGAGCAGTTCTTC.